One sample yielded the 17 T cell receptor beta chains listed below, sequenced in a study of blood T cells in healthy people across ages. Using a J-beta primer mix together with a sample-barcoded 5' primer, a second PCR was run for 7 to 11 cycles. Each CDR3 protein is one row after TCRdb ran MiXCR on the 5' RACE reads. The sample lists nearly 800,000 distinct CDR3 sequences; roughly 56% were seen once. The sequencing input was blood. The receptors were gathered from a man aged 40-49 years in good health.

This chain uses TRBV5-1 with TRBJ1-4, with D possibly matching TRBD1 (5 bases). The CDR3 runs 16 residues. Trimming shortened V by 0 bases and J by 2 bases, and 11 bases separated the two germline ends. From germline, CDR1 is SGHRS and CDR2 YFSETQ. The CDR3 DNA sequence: TGCGCCAGCAGCTTGGGAGGGGCCCGGACTAATGAAAAACTGTTTTTT. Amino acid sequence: CASSLGGARTNEKLFF.

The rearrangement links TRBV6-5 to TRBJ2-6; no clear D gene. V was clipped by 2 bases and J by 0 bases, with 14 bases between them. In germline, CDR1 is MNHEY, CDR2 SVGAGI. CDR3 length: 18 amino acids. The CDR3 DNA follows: TGTGCCAGCAGTTACGTACAGCCCCTTGGCTCTGGGGCCAACGTCCTGACTTTC. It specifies CASSYVQPLGSGANVLTF.

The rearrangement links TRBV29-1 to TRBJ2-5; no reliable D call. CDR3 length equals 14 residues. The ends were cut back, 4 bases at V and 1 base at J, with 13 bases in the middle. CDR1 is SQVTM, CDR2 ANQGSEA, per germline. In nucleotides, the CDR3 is TGCAGCGTTGGGGGTGGCCTGGGCCAAGAGACCCAGTACTTC. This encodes CSVGGGLGQETQYF.

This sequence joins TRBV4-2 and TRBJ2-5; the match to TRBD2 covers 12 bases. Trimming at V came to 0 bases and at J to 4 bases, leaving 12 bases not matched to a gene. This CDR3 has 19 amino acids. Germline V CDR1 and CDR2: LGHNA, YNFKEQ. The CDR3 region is CASSQDLTSGGFKGETQYF. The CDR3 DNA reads TGTGCCAGCAGCCAAGATCTGACTAGCGGGGGATTCAAGGGAGAGACCCAGTACTTC.

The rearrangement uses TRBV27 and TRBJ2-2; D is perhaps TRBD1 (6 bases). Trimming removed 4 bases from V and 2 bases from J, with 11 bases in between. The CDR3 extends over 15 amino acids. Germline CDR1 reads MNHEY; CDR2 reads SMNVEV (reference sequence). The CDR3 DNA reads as TGTGCCAGCAGTTCACACAGGGATAACACCGGGGAGCTGTTTTTT. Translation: CASSSHRDNTGELFF.

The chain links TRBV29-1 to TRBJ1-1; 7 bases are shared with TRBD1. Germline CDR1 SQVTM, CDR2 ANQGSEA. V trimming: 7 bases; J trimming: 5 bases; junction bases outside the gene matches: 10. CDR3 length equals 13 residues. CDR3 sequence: CSAKQGMRTEAFF. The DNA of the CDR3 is TGCAGCGCAAAACAGGGGATGAGGACTGAAGCTTTCTTT.

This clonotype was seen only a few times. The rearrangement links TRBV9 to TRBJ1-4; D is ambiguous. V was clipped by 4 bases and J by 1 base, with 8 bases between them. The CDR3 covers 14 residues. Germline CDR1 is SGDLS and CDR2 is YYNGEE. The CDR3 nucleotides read TGTGCCAGCAGCCCCCGCGGAACTAATGAAAAACTGTTTTTT. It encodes CASSPRGTNEKLFF.

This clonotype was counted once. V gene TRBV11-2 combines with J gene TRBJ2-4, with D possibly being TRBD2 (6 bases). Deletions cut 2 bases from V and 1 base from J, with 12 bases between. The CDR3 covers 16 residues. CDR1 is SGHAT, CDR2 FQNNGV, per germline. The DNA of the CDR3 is TGTGCCAGCAGCTTAAGGGAGGTGAATGCCAAAAACATTCAGTACTTC. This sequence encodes CASSLREVNAKNIQYF.

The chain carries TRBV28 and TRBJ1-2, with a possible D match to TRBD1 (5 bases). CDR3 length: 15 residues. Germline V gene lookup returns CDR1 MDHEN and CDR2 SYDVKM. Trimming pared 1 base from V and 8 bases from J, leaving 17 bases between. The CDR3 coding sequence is TGTGCCAGCAGTTTATCACAAGCAGGGCCGGGCGGCTACACCTTC. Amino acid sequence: CASSLSQAGPGGYTF.

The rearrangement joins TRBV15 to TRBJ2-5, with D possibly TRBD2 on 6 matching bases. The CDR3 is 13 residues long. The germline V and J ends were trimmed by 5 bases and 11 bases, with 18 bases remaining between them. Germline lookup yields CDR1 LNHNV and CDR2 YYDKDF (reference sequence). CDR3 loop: CATSAGLSNEQYF. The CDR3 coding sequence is TGTGCCACCAGCGCGGGACTTTCCAATGAGCAGTACTTC.

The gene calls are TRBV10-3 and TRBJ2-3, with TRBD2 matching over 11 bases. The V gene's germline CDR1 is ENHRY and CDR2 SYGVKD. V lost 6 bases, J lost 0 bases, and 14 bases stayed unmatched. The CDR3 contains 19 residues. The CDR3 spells CAIRELAGGSVSSTDTQYF. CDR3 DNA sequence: TGTGCCATCAGGGAATTAGCGGGAGGGTCCGTCAGCAGCACAGATACGCAGTATTTT.

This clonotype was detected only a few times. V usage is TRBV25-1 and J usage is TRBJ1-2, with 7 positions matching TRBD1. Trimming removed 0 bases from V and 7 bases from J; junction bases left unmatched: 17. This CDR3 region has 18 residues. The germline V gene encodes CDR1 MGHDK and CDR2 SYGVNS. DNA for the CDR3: TGTGCCAGCAGTGAATATCCAACAAGGACAGGCCCTCCCAGTGGCTACACCTTC. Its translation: CASSEYPTRTGPPSGYTF.

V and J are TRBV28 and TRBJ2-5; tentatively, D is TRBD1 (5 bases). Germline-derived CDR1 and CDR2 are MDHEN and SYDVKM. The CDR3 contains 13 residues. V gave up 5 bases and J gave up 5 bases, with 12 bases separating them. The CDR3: CASSDSFDETQYF. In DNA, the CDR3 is TGTGCCAGCAGTGACAGTTTTGATGAGACCCAGTACTTC.

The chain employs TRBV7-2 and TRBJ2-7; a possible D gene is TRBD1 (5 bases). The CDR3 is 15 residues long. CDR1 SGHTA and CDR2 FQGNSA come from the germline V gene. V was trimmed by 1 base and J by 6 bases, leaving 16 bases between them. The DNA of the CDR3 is TGTGCCAGCAGCTTAGTGAGTACTCAGGGTACCGAGCAGTACTTC. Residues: CASSLVSTQGTEQYF.

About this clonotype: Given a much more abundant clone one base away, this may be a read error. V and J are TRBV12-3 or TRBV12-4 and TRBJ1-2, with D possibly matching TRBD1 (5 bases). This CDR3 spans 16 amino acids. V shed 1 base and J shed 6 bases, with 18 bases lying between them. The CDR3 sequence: CASSLDADGGGHGYTF. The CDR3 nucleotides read TGTGCCAGCAGTTTAGATGCGGATGGGGGTGGACATGGCTACACCTTC.

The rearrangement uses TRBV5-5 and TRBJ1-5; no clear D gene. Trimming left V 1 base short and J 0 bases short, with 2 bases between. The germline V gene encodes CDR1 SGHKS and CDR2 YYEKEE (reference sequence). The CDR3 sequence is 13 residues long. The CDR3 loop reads CASSLFSNQPQHF. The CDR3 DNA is TGTGCCAGCAGCTTGTTTAGCAATCAGCCCCAGCATTTT.

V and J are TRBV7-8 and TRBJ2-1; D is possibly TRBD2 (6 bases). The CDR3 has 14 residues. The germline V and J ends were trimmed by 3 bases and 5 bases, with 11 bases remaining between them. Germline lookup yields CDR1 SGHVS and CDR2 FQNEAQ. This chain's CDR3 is CASSFPGENNEQFF. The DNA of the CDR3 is TGTGCCAGCAGCTTCCCGGGAGAAAACAATGAGCAGTTCTTC.